The 27 T cell receptor beta chains below come from one sample, sequenced in a study of OX40 agonist ivuxolimab in advanced cancers. Generated by immunoSEQ multiplex PCR, the TCRdb table keeps only in-frame clones and is missing some. The table lists 53,000 or so clones, 84% of them singletons, with about 4.6% in the top ten. Sequenced material: CD4+ or CD8+ T cells sorted from blood, taken in a trial of the OX40 agonist ivuxolimab. Every receptor here comes from an adult with an advanced solid tumor such as melanoma, head and neck, liver or kidney cancer.

The chain couples TRBV25-1 to TRBJ1-2, with a weak D call TRBD1 (6 bases). Germline-derived CDR1 and CDR2 are MGHDK and SYGVNS. The CDR3 is 16 amino acids. The germline V and J ends were trimmed by 3 bases and 0 bases, with 14 bases remaining between them. CDR3 in DNA: TGTGCCAGCAGTGATCGATCTACAGGGTCTAACTATGGCTACACCTTC. Translated: CASSDRSTGSNYGYTF.

V and J are TRBV28 and TRBJ1-2; the match to TRBD1 covers 10 bases. The CDR3 is 18 residues long. The V gene end was trimmed by 5 bases and the J gene end by 4 bases; junction bases not matched to a gene: 16. CDR1 is MDHEN and CDR2 is SYDVKM in the germline V gene. CDR3 nucleotides: TGTGCCAGCAGTACCCCATCCGGGACAGGGGAGGGGGGCTATGGCTACACCTTC. This sequence encodes CASSTPSGTGEGGYGYTF.

The chain has TRBV13 and TRBJ2-7, with 14 nucleotides matching TRBD2. The ends lost 6 bases at V and 1 base at J; junction bases unmatched: 11. The V gene's germline CDR1 is PRHDT and CDR2 FYEKMQ (reference sequence). CDR3 length: 18 residues. The CDR3 sequence: CASSFTRLAGGFSYEQYF. The CDR3 coding sequence is TGTGCCAGCAGTTTCACTAGACTAGCGGGAGGGTTTTCCTACGAGCAGTACTTC.

This chain uses TRBV19 with TRBJ2-1; 15 positions agree with TRBD2. Trimming at V came to 3 bases and at J to 6 bases, leaving 9 bases not matched to a gene. Germline-derived CDR1 and CDR2 are LNHDA and SQIVND (reference sequence). This CDR3 comprises 18 residues. The CDR3 DNA reads as TGTGCCAGTAGTATGGTCGGACTAGCGGGGGGGAGTCTCAATGAGCAGTTCTTC. Its translation is CASSMVGLAGGSLNEQFF.

This sequence joins TRBV7-3 and TRBJ2-3; tentatively, D is TRBD1 (6 bases). There are 17 residues in the CDR3. Germline CDR1 reads SGHTA; CDR2 reads FQGTGA. The germline V and J ends were trimmed by 1 base and 8 bases, with 22 bases remaining between them. As DNA, the CDR3 is TGTGCCAGCAGCTTAATGGGGCGACAGGCTCATGCGGGTACGCAGTATTTT. Encoded protein: CASSLMGRQAHAGTQYF.

This clone was counted a few times. V gene TRBV5-1 combines with J gene TRBJ2-7, with 11 bases lining up with TRBD1. The length of the CDR3 is 15 residues. Per germline, CDR1 SGHRS and CDR2 YFSETQ. Losses at the gene ends were 5 bases for V and 4 bases for J; bases not matched to a gene: 8. CDR3 nucleotides: TGCGCCAGCAGTTCCGGGACAGGGGGGTTTTACGAGCAGTACTTC. Its translation: CASSSGTGGFYEQYF.

The rearrangement uses TRBV4-2 and TRBJ1-3; D is unresolved. The CDR3 is made up of 17 amino acids. V was clipped by 4 bases and J by 1 base, with 17 bases between them. The germline CDR1 and CDR2 sequences are LGHNA and YNFKEQ. The CDR3 coding sequence is TGTGCCAGCAGCCGGACGCGAAATATCGTTTCTGGAAACACCATATATTTT. Amino acids: CASSRTRNIVSGNTIYF.

CDR3 sequence: CASSPTGRTSGRGETQYF. The CDR3 coding sequence is TGTGCCAGCAGCCCCACAGGCCGGACTAGCGGGAGAGGGGAGACCCAGTACTTC. V usage is TRBV4-2 and J usage is TRBJ2-5, with TRBD2 matching 13 bases. This CDR3 is 18 amino acids long. The germline CDR1 and CDR2 sequences are LGHNA and YNFKEQ. The V and J ends lost 4 bases and 5 bases, in that order; junction bases with no gene match: 13.

The chain recombines TRBV6-6 with TRBJ2-1, with 7 bases fitting TRBD1. Germline assignment: CDR1 MNHNY and CDR2 SVGAGI (reference sequence). Unmatched junction bases numbered 6, after V lost 5 bases and J lost 2 bases. This CDR3 has 15 amino acids. Written as DNA, the CDR3 is TGTGCCAGCAGTCCCTGGACAGGTACCTACAATGAGCAGTTCTTC. It codes for CASSPWTGTYNEQFF.

This sequence joins TRBV7-9 and TRBJ2-3, with D hard to call. Looked up from germline, CDR1 is SEHNR and CDR2 is FQNEAQ (reference sequence). The CDR3 totals 14 residues. The germline V and J ends were trimmed by 0 bases and 4 bases, with 8 bases remaining between them. In nucleotides, the CDR3 is TGTGCCAGCAGCTTAGCTGGGGTTGCAGATACGCAGTATTTT. This encodes CASSLAGVADTQYF.

J is TRBJ2-1 and V is TRBV5-1, with 10 bases that match TRBD1. Germline CDR1 is SGHRS and CDR2 is YFSETQ. J was trimmed by 6 bases and V by 4 bases; bases with no gene match: 7. This CDR3 comprises 15 residues. The CDR3 reads CASSQGQGQFNEQFF. The CDR3, as DNA: TGCGCCAGCAGCCAGGGACAGGGGCAGTTCAATGAGCAGTTCTTC.

For this clone: Other DNA sequences in the sample encode the same CDR3. The CDR3 protein is CASSYGGFGYGYTF. The CDR3 DNA follows: TGTGCCAGCAGTTATGGAGGGTTTGGCTATGGCTACACCTTC. The chain combines TRBV27 with TRBJ1-2; D unclear. V lost 4 bases, J lost 4 bases, and 13 bases lay in between. There are 14 residues in the CDR3. From germline, CDR1 is MNHEY and CDR2 SMNVEV (reference sequence).

The CDR3 protein is CASSRGQGGHQPQHF. As DNA, the CDR3 is TGTGCCAGTAGTAGGGGACAGGGGGGTCATCAGCCCCAGCATTTT. The chain couples TRBV19 to TRBJ1-5, with TRBD1 matching over 11 bases. Per germline, CDR1 LNHDA and CDR2 SQIVND (reference sequence). V lost 4 bases to trimming and J lost 5 bases; unmatched junction nucleotides: 4. The CDR3 is 15 residues long.

This sequence joins TRBV28 and TRBJ1-6; D is unresolved. V was trimmed by 10 bases and J by 7 bases, leaving 23 bases between them. Germline V gives CDR1 MDHEN, CDR2 SYDVKM. This CDR3 contains 16 residues. The DNA of the CDR3 is TGTGCCACCCAACCGCCCGGACCACAAGCCAATTCACCCCTCCACTTT. It encodes CATQPPGPQANSPLHF.

This chain links TRBV5-1 with TRBJ2-5; either TRBD1 or TRBD2 may supply D (5 bases each). The CDR3 runs to 14 residues. V dropped 4 bases and J dropped 3 bases, with 13 bases sitting between them. The germline CDR1 and CDR2 sequences are SGHRS and YFSETQ. For the CDR3, the DNA is TGCGCCAGCAGCCCGCCAGGGAGAGAAGAGACCCAGTACTTC. This encodes CASSPPGREETQYF. Based on the CDR3 plus reference TRBV5-1 and TRBJ2-5, the full variable domain is KAGVTQTPRYLIKTRGQQVTLSCSPISGHRSVSWYQQTPGQGLQFLFEYFSETQRNKGNFPGRFSGRQFSNSRSEMNVSTLELGDSALYLCASSPPGREETQYFGPGTRLLVL.

CDR3 protein: CASSVRDLGSPLHF. The CDR3 nucleotides read TGTGCCAGCAGTGTAAGGGATTTAGGGTCACCCCTCCACTTT. This chain joins TRBV2 and TRBJ1-6; D is unclear. The CDR3 sequence is 14 residues long. V lost 4 bases and J 10 bases, leaving 14 bases between the germline ends. Looked up from germline, CDR1 is SNHLY and CDR2 is FYNNEI.

The chain employs TRBV6-5 and TRBJ1-2, with TRBD1 as a possible D gene (5 bases). Germline V gene data show CDR1 as MNHEY and CDR2 as SVGAGI. Trimming stripped 2 bases from V and 7 bases from J, with 11 bases between. The CDR3 is 13 residues long. The CDR3: CASSYAGIGGYTF. The CDR3 bases are TGTGCCAGCAGTTACGCAGGGATCGGTGGCTACACCTTC.

This clone is a singleton in its sample. This sequence joins TRBV6-1 and TRBJ2-2; D is uncertain. V dropped 3 bases and J dropped 6 bases, with 11 bases sitting between them. There are 14 residues in the CDR3. Per germline, CDR1 MNHNS and CDR2 SASEGT. Here the CDR3 reads CASSDSFLSGELFF. The DNA for the CDR3 is TGTGCCAGCAGTGATTCCTTTCTCTCCGGGGAGCTGTTTTTT.

This clone was observed once. The chain has TRBV2 and TRBJ1-6; 9 bases are a match to TRBD1. Germline V lookup: CDR1 SNHLY, CDR2 FYNNEI. The CDR3 spans 14 residues. J was trimmed by 9 bases and V by 9 bases; bases with no gene match: 9. The CDR3 bases are TGTGCCAGTAGCAGGGACAGGGTATTTTCACCCCTCCACTTT. It yields the protein CASSRDRVFSPLHF.

This clone was seen more than once but under ten times. Other nucleotide sequences from this sample produce the same CDR3. The chain combines TRBV7-9 with TRBJ2-7, with 7 positions matching TRBD2. CDR3 length: 12 amino acids. Germline V gene sequence: CDR1 SEHNR, CDR2 FQNEAQ (reference sequence). After removal of 5 bases from V and 5 bases from J, the junction contained 3 bases not matched to a gene. CDR3 in DNA: TGTGCCAGCAGCCCTGGGGGGGACGAGCAGTACTTC. Residues: CASSPGGDEQYF.

The sample holds a few counts of this clone. V usage is TRBV6-1 and J usage is TRBJ1-1, with a weak D call TRBD1 (5 bases). There are 13 residues in the CDR3. V lost 7 bases and J lost 4, with 13 bases in between. Germline CDR1 is MNHNS and CDR2 is SASEGT. In DNA, the CDR3 is TGTGCCAGCACTGGGGCCGTGAGCACTGAAGCTTTCTTT. Amino acid sequence: CASTGAVSTEAFF.

This clone was observed a few times. The chain links TRBV5-6 to TRBJ2-7; D is unclear. This CDR3 contains 13 residues. Germline V gene data show CDR1 as SGHDT and CDR2 as YYEEEE. Deletions cut 0 bases from V and 4 bases from J, with 8 bases between. The CDR3 reads CASSLADGYEQYF. The CDR3 DNA sequence: TGTGCCAGCAGCTTGGCGGACGGTTACGAGCAGTACTTC. Full variable domain (remainder filled in from reference TRBV5-6 and TRBJ2-7): DAGVTQSPTHLIKTRGQQVTLRCSPKSGHDTVSWYQQALGQGPQFIFQYYEEEERQRGNFPDRFSGHQFPNYSSELNVNALLLGDSALYLCASSLADGYEQYFGPGTRLTVT.

The chain has TRBV5-1 and TRBJ2-2, with D possibly TRBD2 on 6 matching bases. This CDR3 is 15 amino acids long. Germline lookup yields CDR1 SGHRS and CDR2 YFSETQ. Deletions cut 6 bases from V and 1 base from J, with 13 bases between. Here the CDR3 DNA reads TGCGCCAGCACCTGGAGGGGAATGAACACCGGGGAGCTGTTTTTT. Translating it yields CASTWRGMNTGELFF.

This chain links TRBV30 with TRBJ2-3; TRBD2 matches 8 bases. After removal of 3 bases from V and 3 bases from J, the junction contained 5 bases not matched to a gene. Germline loops: CDR1 GTSNPN, CDR2 SVGIG (reference sequence). The CDR3 extends over 14 amino acids. The CDR3 region is CAWRGLVGTDTQYF. The DNA of the CDR3 is TGTGCCTGGAGGGGACTAGTTGGAACAGATACGCAGTATTTT. Drawing the rest from reference TRBV30 and TRBJ2-3, the complete variable domain is SQTIHQWPATLVQPVGSPLSLECTVEGTSNPNLYWYRQAAGRGLQLLFYSVGIGQISSEVPQNLSASRPQDRQFILSSKKLLLSDSGFYLCAWRGLVGTDTQYFGPGTRLTVL.

The gene calls are TRBV7-9 and TRBJ1-4; D is uncertain. Per the germline V gene, CDR1 is SEHNR and CDR2 is FQNEAQ (reference sequence). V lost 5 bases, J lost 8 bases, and 9 bases lay in between. CDR3 length equals 12 residues. CDR3 nucleotides: TGTGCCAGCAGCGAATTGGAAGAAAAACTGTTTTTT. Protein sequence: CASSELEEKLFF.

The CDR3 nucleotides read TGCGCCAGCAGCTTGGCCTACCCAGGGACAACCTATGGCTACACCTTC. Translating gives CASSLAYPGTTYGYTF. This sequence joins TRBV5-1 and TRBJ1-2; D perhaps matches TRBD1 (6 bases). V lost 0 bases and J lost 4, with 16 bases in between. The CDR3 consists of 16 residues. Germline V gene lookup returns CDR1 SGHRS and CDR2 YFSETQ.

This chain uses TRBV5-1 with TRBJ2-7; D ambiguous. Trimming removed 0 bases at V and 5 bases at J, with 18 bases between. Germline CDR1 and CDR2: SGHRS and YFSETQ. The CDR3 runs 16 residues. The CDR3 region is CASSLAAPRSGHEQYF. CDR3 DNA sequence: TGCGCCAGCAGCTTGGCGGCTCCGAGATCAGGACACGAGCAGTACTTC.